The rows below give T cell receptor beta chains drawn from one sample of a study of blood T cells in healthy people across ages. A single record per CDR3 protein comes from TCRdb applying MiXCR to the 5' RACE reads. Here the sample spans fewer than 800,000 distinct CDR3 sequences, more than 20% being singletons. These data are also associated with another study on T cells of mothers and their children.

Sequences were obtained from blood. These receptors all come from a boy aged 10-17 years in good health. CDR3s include the opening cysteine and the closing phenylalanine or tryptophan. Each record gives: J gene, V gene, CDR3 protein.

>TRBJ2-5|TRBV24-1
CATPGETQYF
>TRBJ1-1|TRBV9
CASSVGTNTEAFF
>TRBJ2-7|TRBV21-1
CARARGRQGNGIRHEQYF
>TRBJ1-2|TRBV7-2
CASSLEGRKSGGYTF
>TRBJ1-2|TRBV6-1
CASSGGQGPYGYTF
>TRBJ2-1|TRBV27
CASSGAGVVDEQFF
>TRBJ2-5|TRBV6-1
CASSASLYQETQYF
>TRBJ2-3|TRBV20-1
CSARATTTPTDTQYF
>TRBJ2-5|TRBV6-1
CASSRAGVDQETQYF
>TRBJ1-2|TRBV4-3
CASSQEIDNLNYGYTF
>TRBJ2-3|TRBV28
CASRGSSGIDTQYF
>TRBJ2-7|TRBV20-1
CSAARDFLSYEQYF
>TRBJ2-5|TRBV5-5
CASSSRGASGSQETQYF
>TRBJ1-4|TRBV14
CASSPNHRGGEKLFF
>TRBJ1-5|TRBV4-1
CASSQDQAASQPQHF
>TRBJ2-1|TRBV12-5
CAVGGFQFF
>TRBJ2-3|TRBV14
CASSQSRSRNTQYF
>TRBJ2-1|TRBV24-1
CATSDPSGSSYNEQFF
>TRBJ2-7|TRBV2
CASSLLHGSGQYF
>TRBJ2-7|TRBV27
CASSLGGPREQYF
>-|TRBV6-5
CASSYLPGGPGNEQFF
>TRBJ2-3|TRBV9
CASSVNQDISTDTRYF
>TRBJ2-7|TRBV12-5
CASGLFGGARNEQYF
>TRBJ2-3|TRBV20-1
CSARVGGKSTDTQYF
>TRBJ2-7|TRBV4-1
CASSHEAREGGEQYF
>TRBJ2-1|TRBV6-6
CASSPLGAGSYNEQFF
>TRBJ2-7|TRBV3-1
CASSPHEGGSEQYF
>TRBJ1-1|TRBV12-3/TRBV12-4
CASSFVAIMNTEAFF
>TRBJ2-7|TRBV7-2
CASSLMAGDPYEQYF
>TRBJ2-7|TRBV6-6
CASSYTGRAYEQYF
>TRBJ2-1|TRBV29-1
CSLETSGSYNEQFF
>TRBJ2-7|TRBV25-1
CASSRTGSTYEQYF
>TRBJ2-1|TRBV7-3
CASSLITGDLNEQFF
>TRBJ2-4|TRBV10-1
CAWRAGENIQYF
>TRBJ2-1|TRBV10-3
CAITEGGTEQFF
>TRBJ2-3|TRBV11-3
CASSPQGGKADTQYF
>TRBJ2-7|TRBV5-5
CASSPGPVPYEQYF
>TRBJ2-7|TRBV4-1
CASSPLLVSGRQGPYEQYF
>TRBJ2-5|TRBV12-5
CASGFPRAVGETQYF
>TRBJ2-3|TRBV5-1
CASSPTLATDTQYF
>TRBJ1-2|TRBV20-1
CSGDANYGYTF